Presented here are 30 T cell receptor beta chains from one specimen sequenced in a study of Graves' ophthalmopathy and Graves' hyperthyroidism. The authors amplified TCR beta CDR3 regions, and they did so from RNA transcripts for repertoire sequencing. Amplification began with first-round RT-PCR using HTBI primers, then second-round multiplex PCR was performed. TCRdb re-called the multiplex PCR reads with MiXCR, one entry per CDR3 protein. The sample gives around 400,000 distinct CDR3 sequences, about a sixth of which show up once; more than 1.5% is in the top ten. The specimen sequenced was peripheral blood. All receptors derive from a woman aged 18-29 years with Graves' ophthalmopathy.

This clonotype was observed many times. The V gene is TRBV20-1, the J gene TRBJ1-2; no firm D call. V lost 1 base, J lost 2 bases, and 8 bases lay in between. CDR1 and CDR2 from the germline V gene are DFQATT and SNEGSKA (reference sequence). The CDR3 contains 13 residues. CDR3 bases: TGCAGTGCTAGAGGTCGGACCAACTATGGCTACACCTTC. Translating gives CSARGRTNYGYTF.

This clonotype was seen many times. J is TRBJ2-5 and V is TRBV7-9, with D perhaps given as TRBD1 or TRBD2 (5 bases each). CDR1 is SEHNR, CDR2 FQNEAQ, per germline (reference sequence). There are 14 residues in the CDR3. Trimming pared 3 bases from V and 0 bases from J, leaving 8 bases between. The CDR3 region has the DNA TGTGCCAGCAGCTTGGGACGTTACCAAGAGACCCAGTACTTC. Translation: CASSLGRYQETQYF.

In its sample, this clonotype was seen many times. The chain has TRBV6-2 or TRBV6-3 and TRBJ2-1; 12 bases are shared with TRBD2. Germline assignment: CDR1 MNHEY and CDR2 SVGEGT. The CDR3 length is 14 residues. The junction had 5 bases not matched to a gene; V was cut back by 5 bases and J by 9 bases. The CDR3 here is CASSRLAGAGEQFF. The CDR3 bases are TGTGCCAGCAGTCGACTAGCGGGAGCGGGTGAGCAGTTCTTC.

This clonotype was counted at least ten times. CDR3 amino acids: CASSVRGRNSPLHF. The CDR3 DNA reads as TGTGCCAGCAGTGTCAGGGGGAGGAATTCACCCCTCCACTTT. V and J are TRBV25-1 and TRBJ1-6, with 7 bases lining up with TRBD1. V lost 4 bases to trimming and J lost 7 bases; unmatched junction nucleotides: 4. Germline V gene lookup returns CDR1 MGHDK and CDR2 SYGVNS. The CDR3 spans 14 residues.

The CDR3 region is CASRDGIYEQYF. The CDR3 region has the DNA TGCGCCAGCAGGGACGGGATCTACGAGCAGTACTTC. This rearrangement joins TRBV5-1 to TRBJ2-7; D may be TRBD2 (5 bases). Germline values: CDR1 SGHRS, CDR2 YFSETQ. V was clipped by 5 bases and J by 3 bases, with 9 bases between them. This CDR3 spans 12 amino acids.

This clonotype occurred many times. V usage is TRBV6-5 and J usage is TRBJ2-7; 8 bases map to TRBD1. Germline V gene lookup returns CDR1 MNHEY and CDR2 SVGAGI. The CDR3 is 16 amino acids. Trimming removed 6 bases from V and 3 bases from J; junction bases left unmatched: 13. The CDR3 DNA follows: TGTGCCAGCAGGGGATGGGGACAGGCGTTGGGCTACGAGCAGTACTTC. Its translation: CASRGWGQALGYEQYF.

This clonotype was seen many times. The genes are TRBV28 and TRBJ2-2; TRBD1 agrees at 10 bases. Looked up from germline, CDR1 is MDHEN and CDR2 is SYDVKM. The CDR3 runs 14 residues. V lost 6 bases and J lost 11; bases outside the gene matches: 9. The CDR3 nucleotides read TGTGCCAGCAGGGGGACAGGGGACTACAGAGAGCTGTTTTTT. It codes for CASRGTGDYRELFF.

Many counts were recorded for this clonotype. The genes are TRBV7-2 and TRBJ2-5, with D possibly being TRBD1 (5 bases). Trimming took 6 bases from V and 5 from J, leaving 16 bases between them. CDR1 and CDR2 from the germline V gene are SGHTA and FQGNSA. The CDR3 is made up of 14 amino acids. The CDR3 protein is CASRNTGVRETQYF. DNA for the CDR3: TGTGCCAGCAGGAATACAGGAGTCCGGGAGACCCAGTACTTC. The entire variable domain, with the rest obtained from reference TRBV7-2 and TRBJ2-5, is as follows: GAGVSQSPSNKVTEKGKDVELRCDPISGHTALYWYRQSLGQGLEFLIYFQGNSAPDKSGLPSDRFSAERTGGSVSTLTIQRTQQEDSAVYLCASRNTGVRETQYFGPGTRLLVL.

Many counts were recorded for this clonotype. V is TRBV25-1 and J is TRBJ2-2, with D possibly TRBD2 on 5 matching bases. The CDR3 extends over 15 amino acids. The V gene lost 3 bases and the J gene lost 7 bases, with 15 bases spanning the gap. Germline V gene sequence: CDR1 MGHDK, CDR2 SYGVNS. The CDR3 DNA follows: TGTGCCAGCAGTGAGCGACACGGGATGGTCGGGGAGCTGTTTTTT. It yields the protein CASSERHGMVGELFF.

This clonotype was counted ten times or more. This chain joins TRBV20-1 and TRBJ2-5; tentatively, D is TRBD2 (5 bases). Per germline, CDR1 DFQATT and CDR2 SNEGSKA (reference sequence). V was cut by 1 base and J by 3 bases, with 12 bases left in between. This CDR3 has 14 amino acids. The DNA of the CDR3 is TGCAGTGCTAGAGGAGGGCTAGCAGAAGAGACCCAGTACTTC. Translation: CSARGGLAEETQYF.

This clonotype has at least ten counts. The rearrangement uses TRBV7-9 and TRBJ2-7, with D possibly matching TRBD1 (8 bases). This CDR3 is built from 14 residues. The germline V gene encodes CDR1 SEHNR and CDR2 FQNEAQ (reference sequence). V lost 7 bases to trimming and J lost 6 bases, with 19 bases between them. The CDR3 bases are TGTGCCAGCAACCCTACAGGGGGAGGGCGCGAGCAGTACTTC. Residues: CASNPTGGGREQYF.

This clonotype was counted many times. V usage is TRBV6-5 and J usage is TRBJ2-5, with 10 bases lining up with TRBD1. Germline loops: CDR1 MNHEY, CDR2 SVGAGI. V shed 1 base, J shed 9 bases, and the junction held 11 bases outside the gene matches. This CDR3 spans 16 amino acids. CDR3 bases: TGTGCCAGCAGTTACTTCGGGACAGGGGAGGGTGGTTCCCAGTACTTC. Protein product: CASSYFGTGEGGSQYF.

This clonotype was picked up many times. V is TRBV11-1 and J is TRBJ2-7, with 8 bases fitting TRBD2. V was clipped by 1 base and J by 0 bases; unmatched bases: 11. Germline V CDR1 and CDR2: SGHAT, FQDESV (reference sequence). The CDR3 loop spans 18 amino acids. This CDR3 reads CASSLESSGTLLSYEQYF. The CDR3 coding sequence is TGTGCCAGCAGCTTAGAGAGTAGCGGGACCCTCCTCTCCTACGAGCAGTACTTC. The whole variable domain, filled in from reference TRBV11-1 and TRBJ2-7, reads EAEVAQSPRYKITEKSQAVAFWCDPISGHATLYWYRQILGQGPELLVQFQDESVVDDSQLPKDRFSAERLKGVDSTLKIQPAELGDSAMYLCASSLESSGTLLSYEQYFGPGTRLTVT.

This clonotype was detected ten times or more. The J gene is TRBJ2-7, the V gene TRBV7-9; D is possibly TRBD1 or TRBD2 (5 bases each). The CDR3 is 16 residues long. V was trimmed by 5 bases and J by 1 base, leaving 18 bases between them. CDR1 SEHNR and CDR2 FQNEAQ come from the germline V gene (reference sequence). CDR3 bases: TGTGCCAGCAGCGGAGGCGGGCTTGGGGGTTCCTACGAGCAGTACTTC. Translated: CASSGGGLGGSYEQYF. Full variable domain (remainder filled in from reference TRBV7-9 and TRBJ2-7): DTGVSQNPRHKITKRGQNVTFRCDPISEHNRLYWYRQTLGQGPEFLTYFQNEAQLEKSRLLSDRFSAERPKGSFSTLEIQRTEQGDSAMYLCASSGGGLGGSYEQYFGPGTRLTVT.

CDR3 DNA sequence: TGTGCCAGCAGTGCGTCCCGGGACAGGATCTATGGCTACACCTTC. Translated: CASSASRDRIYGYTF. V usage is TRBV25-1 and J usage is TRBJ1-2, with TRBD1 matching 8 bases. Losses at the gene ends were 4 bases for V and 4 bases for J; bases not matched to a gene: 8. CDR1 and CDR2 (germline): MGHDK, SYGVNS. This CDR3 is 15 amino acids long.

This clonotype was counted ten times or more. This chain connects TRBV20-1 to TRBJ2-5, with D perhaps matching TRBD2 (6 bases). Germline CDR1 and CDR2: DFQATT and SNEGSKA (reference sequence). V was shortened by 6 bases and J by 7 bases, with 18 bases between the two germline ends. This CDR3 region has 13 residues. The CDR3 nucleotides are TGCAGTGCGACGATCACCGGGACTCCGACCCAGTACTTC. This gives the protein CSATITGTPTQYF.

This chain links TRBV12-3 or TRBV12-4 with TRBJ2-7; 7 bases are a match to TRBD1. With V trimmed by 6 bases and J by 2 bases, 10 bases remained unmatched. The CDR3 is 15 residues long. The CDR3 region has the DNA TGTGCCAGCAGCACCGCCCCGGGACAGCCCTACGAGCAGTACTTC. Amino acids: CASSTAPGQPYEQYF.

In this sample, this clonotype turned up many times. This chain connects TRBV18 to TRBJ2-2, with D maybe TRBD2 (6 bases). Germline V gene lookup returns CDR1 KGHSH and CDR2 LQKENI. V was trimmed by 3 bases and J by 0 bases, leaving 8 bases between them. The length of the CDR3 is 15 residues. DNA for the CDR3: TGTGCCAGCTCACCCGGAGGGTCGAACACCGGGGAGCTGTTTTTT. Its protein product is CASSPGGSNTGELFF.

This clonotype was seen at least ten times. The gene calls are TRBV19 and TRBJ1-1; tentatively, D is TRBD1 (5 bases). Trimming shortened V by 7 bases and J by 3 bases, and 9 bases separated the two germline ends. Germline-derived CDR1 and CDR2 are LNHDA and SQIVND (reference sequence). This CDR3 region has 12 residues. The CDR3 bases are TGTGCCAGTATCCAGGGATACACTGAAGCTTTCTTT. Translated, it gives CASIQGYTEAFF.

This clonotype has at least ten counts. The CDR3 sequence: CASSAPNTGELFF. In nucleotides, the CDR3 is TGTGCCAGCAGCGCCCCTAACACCGGGGAGCTGTTTTTT. The chain links TRBV6-5 to TRBJ2-2; D call uncertain. This CDR3 is built from 13 residues. V was pared by 6 bases and J by 2 bases, with 7 bases between. Germline CDR1 is MNHEY and CDR2 is SVGAGI.

V and J are TRBV7-9 and TRBJ1-6, with a tentative D call TRBD1 (6 bases). Germline assignment: CDR1 SEHNR and CDR2 FQNEAQ (reference sequence). CDR3 length equals 14 residues. V gave up 0 bases and J gave up 10 bases, with 10 bases separating them. CDR3: CASSLAQGGSPLHF. The CDR3, as DNA: TGTGCCAGCAGCTTAGCACAGGGAGGCTCACCCCTCCACTTT.

This clonotype was recorded a few times. In DNA form, the CDR3 reads TGTGCCAGCAGCCAAGCATATCGGGACACAATAAACACCGGGGAGCTGTTTTTT. Residues: CASSQAYRDTINTGELFF. This chain uses TRBV4-2 with TRBJ2-2, with D possibly matching TRBD1 (6 bases). This CDR3 spans 18 amino acids. V lost 1 base and J lost 2, with 17 bases in between. Germline values: CDR1 LGHNA, CDR2 YNFKEQ.

This chain uses TRBV6-2 or TRBV6-3 with TRBJ1-5; D is uncertain. Germline V gene lookup returns CDR1 MNHEY and CDR2 SVGEGT. This CDR3 spans 19 amino acids. V was cut by 6 bases and J by 0 bases, with 24 bases left in between. The CDR3 spells CASRPSAGFFSHSNQPQHF. In DNA form, the CDR3 reads TGTGCCAGCAGACCATCAGCGGGATTTTTTTCCCATAGCAATCAGCCCCAGCATTTT.

This clonotype has ten or more counts. The CDR3 reads CATSREGQGYEQYF. CDR3 nucleotide sequence: TGTGCCACCAGCAGAGAGGGACAGGGGTACGAGCAGTACTTC. The chain carries TRBV15 and TRBJ2-7; 10 bases agree with TRBD1. Germline CDR1 LNHNV, CDR2 YYDKDF (reference sequence). The CDR3 loop spans 14 amino acids. V dropped 0 bases and J dropped 4; count of bases not matched to a gene: 0. Full variable domain (remainder filled in from reference TRBV15 and TRBJ2-7): DAMVIQNPRYQVTQFGKPVTLSCSQTLNHNVMYWYQQKSSQAPKLLFHYYDKDFNNEADTPDNFQSRRPNTSFCFLDIRSPGLGDTAMYLCATSREGQGYEQYFGPGTRLTVT.

The chain combines TRBV6-2 or TRBV6-3 with TRBJ2-7, with a possible D match to TRBD2 (5 bases). The CDR3 covers 13 residues. Trimming stripped 8 bases from V and 0 bases from J, with 11 bases between. Germline V gene data show CDR1 as MNHEY and CDR2 as SVGEGT. CDR3 DNA: TGTGCCAGCGAGCGCAGCGGCTCCTACGAGCAGTACTTC. As protein: CASERSGSYEQYF.

This clonotype was found many times. This may stem from a read error, because a much larger clone lies one nucleotide away. V is TRBV6-2 or TRBV6-3 and J is TRBJ1-5; no definite D call. The CDR3 loop spans 14 amino acids. Germline loops: CDR1 MNHEY, CDR2 SVGEGT. V was trimmed by 5 bases and J by 7 bases, leaving 15 bases between them. As DNA, the CDR3 is TGTGCCAGCAGTCACGCCCTGGGTCACCAGCCCCAGCATTTT. Translated: CASSHALGHQPQHF.

The rearrangement uses TRBV7-2 and TRBJ2-7; 8 bases are shared with TRBD1. The germline V gene encodes CDR1 SGHTA and CDR2 FQGNSA. V gave up 4 bases and J gave up 2 bases; unmatched junction bases: 7. The CDR3 length is 15 residues. Written as DNA, the CDR3 is TGTGCCAGCAGCTATTACAGGGGGTATACCTACGAGCAGTACTTC. Translating it yields CASSYYRGYTYEQYF.

This clonotype was counted ten times or more. V and J are TRBV2 and TRBJ1-5, with 8 positions matching TRBD1. CDR3 length equals 14 residues. The germline gives CDR1 SNHLY, CDR2 FYNNEI. Losses at the gene ends were 5 bases for V and 6 bases for J; bases not matched to a gene: 6. The CDR3 loop reads CASSTGTGSQPQHF. CDR3 nucleotide sequence: TGTGCCAGCAGTACTGGGACAGGTAGTCAGCCCCAGCATTTT. Complete variable domain (other parts from reference TRBV2 and TRBJ1-5): EPEVTQTPSHQVTQMGQEVILRCVPISNHLYFYWYRQILGQKVEFLVSFYNNEISEKSEIFDDQFSVERPDGSNFTLKIRSTKLEDSAMYFCASSTGTGSQPQHFGDGTRLSIL.

This clonotype was observed at least ten times. This sequence joins TRBV11-3 and TRBJ1-1; 9 nucleotides align to TRBD1. The trim removed 5 bases at V and 5 bases at J, leaving 15 bases unmatched. The CDR3 is 17 amino acids. Germline V gene sequence: CDR1 SGHNT, CDR2 YENEEA. The CDR3 DNA follows: TGTGCCAGCAGCCCCCGGTCTCTCCGGGGACAGGGAACTGAAGCTTTCTTT. It translates to CASSPRSLRGQGTEAFF. The complete variable domain, with remaining parts taken from reference TRBV11-3 and TRBJ1-1, reads EAGVVQSPRYKIIEKKQPVAFWCNPISGHNTLYWYLQNLGQGPELLIRYENEEAVDDSQLPKDRFSAERLKGVDSTLKIQPAELGDSAVYLCASSPRSLRGQGTEAFFGQGTRLTVV.

This clonotype was seen ten or more times. A much larger clone differs by one base, so this may be a read error. The rearrangement uses TRBV2 and TRBJ2-7; D remains unclear. V was cut by 0 bases and J by 4 bases, with 4 bases left in between. Per germline, CDR1 SNHLY and CDR2 FYNNEI. The CDR3 totals 12 residues. The chain's CDR3 is CASSEAAYEQYF. CDR3 bases: TGTGCCAGCAGTGAAGCGGCGTACGAGCAGTACTTC.